What follows describes a single T cell receptor beta chain. One Seattle source followed patients from active infection through their disease course. The data were taken from a study of blood T cell repertoires in COVID-19. Study-level information: Some COVID-19 samples were acute and others convalescent; all came from the United States, Italy and Spain. T cells, B-cell-depleted T cells, or PBMCs provided the cDNA or gDNA that served as material.

In the original processing: Reference gene primer amplification gave estimated nucleated cell counts. Method: immunoSEQ multiplex PCR; TCRdb's copy keeps in-frame clones and lacks some. The V and J calls and the clone size are those of that table, but D and trimming were determined from the DNA. The sample lists roughly 410,000 clones; 75% to 90% were seen once. Looked up from germline, CDR1 is SEHNR and CDR2 is FQNEAQ (reference sequence). The CDR3 has 16 residues. Unmatched junction bases numbered 7, after V lost 4 bases and J lost 3 bases. The clonotype was recovered from a woman aged 35 to 49 with COVID-19, enrolled during active disease. The gene calls are TRBV7-9 and TRBJ2-2, with TRBD1 identical over 8 bases. Sequenced material: peripheral blood. The CDR3 here is CASSSWTGPDTGELFF. The CDR3 coding sequence is TGTGCCAGCAGCTCATGGACAGGGCCGGACACCGGGGAGCTGTTTTTT.